This T cell receptor beta chain stems from a study of cytomegalovirus exposure and HLA in healthy donors. Study-level background: The roughly 670 first-cohort repertoires and the 100 to 150 validation repertoires shared the same platform, a later analysis reported.

The donors were part of the validation cohort, which consisted of more than 90 subjects and was separate from the first cohort of about 650 subjects. Sequencing used immunoSEQ multiplex PCR; TCRdb keeps in-frame clones, though not all of them. The sample contains fewer than 200,000 clones, about nine tenths of which appear only once. The germline V and J ends were trimmed by 0 bases and 2 bases, with 9 bases remaining between them. This CDR3 has 14 amino acids. Germline CDR1 and CDR2: SGDLS and YYNGEE. The gene calls are TRBV9 and TRBJ2-7; the D gene is possibly TRBD1 (6 bases). This sequence was found in a woman aged 25 to 39 in good health and CMV-seronegative. Sequencing used PBMCs. CDR3 region: CASSVAGGTYEQYF. As DNA, the CDR3 is TGTGCCAGCAGCGTAGCTGGGGGCACCTACGAGCAGTACTTC.